Each of the 27 T cell receptor beta chains below was sequenced from the same sample in a study. TCRdb reanalysed the 5' RACE reads using MiXCR and keeps one entry per CDR3 protein. The table includes under 60,000 distinct CDR3 sequences, about 28% detected once. The specimen sequenced was naive CD4+ T cells sorted from blood. Documented subset: naive CD4+ T cells, CD4+CD45RA+CD25-. All receptors come from a female donor with breast cancer.

This clonotype was seen only a few times. The V gene is TRBV29-1, the J gene TRBJ1-1, with TRBD1 matching 7 bases. This CDR3 spans 16 amino acids. CDR1 and CDR2 from the germline V gene are SQVTM and ANQGSEA. V was pared by 4 bases and J by 3 bases, with 14 bases of the junction left unmatched. CDR3: CSVVPQGRPWDTEAFF. CDR3 nucleotide sequence: TGCAGCGTTGTCCCACAGGGGAGGCCTTGGGACACTGAAGCTTTCTTT.

This rearrangement joins TRBV15 to TRBJ1-1; D ambiguous. This CDR3 is built from 15 residues. Germline CDR1 reads LNHNV; CDR2 reads YYDKDF (reference sequence). Trimming took off 0 bases at V and 0 bases at J, with 8 bases between the two ends. The CDR3 is CATSREFGVNTEAFF. CDR3 DNA sequence: TGTGCCACCAGCAGAGAGTTTGGTGTGAACACTGAAGCTTTCTTT.

J is TRBJ1-1 and V is TRBV20-1; D is ambiguous. Trimming took 2 bases from V and 9 from J, leaving 13 bases between them. Per the germline V gene, CDR1 is DFQATT and CDR2 is SNEGSKA (reference sequence). The length of the CDR3 is 12 residues. CDR3 protein: CSARWLGIQAFF. The CDR3 DNA reads as TGCAGTGCTAGATGGTTGGGGATTCAAGCTTTCTTT.

This clonotype has just a few counts. The rearrangement uses TRBV6-2 or TRBV6-3 and TRBJ2-7; D is unclear. CDR1 MNHEY and CDR2 SVGEGT come from the germline V gene. V lost 4 bases, J lost 3 bases, and 7 bases lay in between. CDR3 size: 12 residues. CDR3 sequence: CASSLVNYEQYF. The CDR3 bases are TGTGCCAGCAGTTTGGTCAACTACGAGCAGTACTTC.

With regard to this clonotype: The CDR3 end shows no conserved phenylalanine or tryptophan, and so a read error is likely. The chain recombines TRBV20-1 with TRBJ1-1; 7 nucleotides align to TRBD1. J lost 1 base, V lost 3 bases, and 5 bases had no gene match. Germline CDR1 DFQATT, CDR2 SNEGSKA (reference sequence). CDR3 length equals 14 residues. The DNA for the CDR3 is TGCAGTGCTAGTAACAGGGGTAGGAACACTGAAGCTTTCCTT. Translated, it gives CSASNRGRNTEAFL.

This chain links TRBV27 with TRBJ2-1; a weak D match, TRBD1 (6 bases). This CDR3 is built from 18 residues. Germline V lookup: CDR1 MNHEY, CDR2 SMNVEV (reference sequence). Trimming cost V 3 bases and J 3 bases, with 21 bases left between them. This chain's CDR3 is CASSFNLNQGLLYNEQFF. The CDR3 region has the DNA TGTGCCAGCAGTTTCAATTTAAATCAGGGGCTACTCTACAATGAGCAGTTCTTC.

At least ten counts were recorded for this clonotype. The chain employs TRBV7-2 and TRBJ2-5, with D tentatively TRBD1 or TRBD2 (5 bases each). V dropped 5 bases and J dropped 7 bases, with 20 bases sitting between them. Germline CDR1 reads SGHTA; CDR2 reads FQGNSA. The CDR3 length is 15 residues. The CDR3 coding sequence is TGTGCCAGCAGCCCAAGGGACGGATTAATCGTGACCCAGTACTTC. This codes for CASSPRDGLIVTQYF.

The CDR3 nucleotides read TGCGCCAGCAGCCAAATCAATCAGCCCCAGCATTTT. Translated: CASSQINQPQHF. This rearrangement joins TRBV4-1 to TRBJ1-5; no reliable D call. The germline gives CDR1 MGHRA, CDR2 YSYEKL. The CDR3 runs to 12 residues. V was clipped by 2 bases and J by 3 bases, with 2 bases between them.

The rearrangement uses TRBV7-9 and TRBJ1-5; 10 bases align to TRBD1. V shed 0 bases and J 5 bases; nucleotides not matched to a gene: 1. The germline CDR1 and CDR2 sequences are SEHNR and FQNEAQ (reference sequence). This CDR3 spans 15 amino acids. The CDR3 region is CASSLAGTGDQPQHF. For the CDR3, the DNA is TGTGCCAGCAGCTTAGCGGGGACAGGGGATCAGCCCCAGCATTTT.

The genes are TRBV5-1 and TRBJ1-1; D is perhaps TRBD1 (5 bases). The CDR3 spans 15 residues. Germline CDR1 SGHRS, CDR2 YFSETQ. Trimming removed 0 bases from V and 1 base from J, with 10 bases in between. CDR3 nucleotides: TGCGCCAGCAGCTTGGGGGGCGCCGGGAACACTGAAGCTTTCTTT. Translation: CASSLGGAGNTEAFF.

V usage is TRBV15 and J usage is TRBJ2-3; no firm D call. Germline lookup yields CDR1 LNHNV and CDR2 YYDKDF (reference sequence). The CDR3 has 15 residues. V shed 6 bases and J shed 4 bases, with 17 bases lying between them. The DNA for the CDR3 is TGTGCCACCAGTTTGGTCGGGCTAGGCGCAGATACGCAGTATTTT. Translation gives CATSLVGLGADTQYF.

The table lists this clonotype with many counts. The rearrangement uses TRBV5-1 and TRBJ1-4; D remains unclear. Trimming shortened V by 1 base and J by 5 bases, and 15 bases separated the two germline ends. The CDR3 covers 16 residues. Looked up from germline, CDR1 is SGHRS and CDR2 is YFSETQ. CDR3 in amino acids: CASSLTATAPNEKLFF. Here the CDR3 DNA reads TGCGCCAGCAGCTTGACCGCGACTGCCCCGAATGAAAAACTGTTTTTT.

Only a few counts were recorded for this clonotype. The CDR3 coding sequence is TGTGCCAGCAGCCCTCTCGGACAGGGGTTAGATACGCAGTATTTT. Its translation is CASSPLGQGLDTQYF. The chain links TRBV9 to TRBJ2-3, with 9 bases matching TRBD1. The ends lost 4 bases at V and 5 bases at J; junction bases unmatched: 8. Germline assignment: CDR1 SGDLS and CDR2 YYNGEE. There are 15 residues in the CDR3.

The rearrangement joins TRBV5-5 to TRBJ1-2; D not certain. V shed 3 bases and J shed 0 bases, with 9 bases lying between them. The CDR3 contains 14 residues. Germline CDR1 SGHKS, CDR2 YYEKEE (reference sequence). Written as DNA, the CDR3 is TGTGCCAGCAGCTCACGACGGGCTAACTATGGCTACACCTTC. It encodes CASSSRRANYGYTF.

This clonotype was seen more than once but under ten times. The chain recombines TRBV5-1 with TRBJ1-1, with D hard to call. Trimming left V 0 bases short and J 0 bases short, with 6 bases between. This CDR3 is 14 amino acids long. The germline CDR1 and CDR2 sequences are SGHRS and YFSETQ. The CDR3 DNA is TGCGCCAGCAGCTTGGACGGACTGAACACTGAAGCTTTCTTT. Its protein product is CASSLDGLNTEAFF.

Only a few counts were recorded for this clonotype. J is TRBJ1-1 and V is TRBV4-1; TRBD1 matches 10 bases. Trimming cost V 3 bases and J 11 bases; bases outside gene matches: 3. This CDR3 spans 12 amino acids. Germline CDR1 reads MGHRA; CDR2 reads YSYEKL. CDR3 sequence reads: CASSHSDRGAFF. In DNA form, the CDR3 reads TGCGCCAGCAGCCACTCGGACAGGGGGGCTTTCTTT.

This clonotype came up a few times. The chain joins TRBV7-2 to TRBJ1-5; D is possibly TRBD1 (6 bases). The germline gives CDR1 SGHTA, CDR2 FQGNSA. Trimming left V 6 bases short and J 7 bases short, with 10 bases between. The CDR3 loop spans 12 amino acids. Here the CDR3 DNA reads TGTGCCAGCAGTAAAGGGGGACAGCCCCAGCATTTT. Translated, it gives CASSKGGQPQHF.

This clonotype has more than one count but fewer than ten. The chain couples TRBV27 to TRBJ2-7, with TRBD2 as a possible D gene (5 bases). This CDR3 contains 14 residues. Germline CDR1 is MNHEY and CDR2 is SMNVEV (reference sequence). V dropped 2 bases and J dropped 0 bases, with 8 bases sitting between them. The CDR3 spells CASSLKGGSYEQYF. The CDR3 nucleotides are TGTGCCAGCAGTTTAAAAGGAGGCTCCTACGAGCAGTACTTC.

This rearrangement joins TRBV20-1 to TRBJ1-2; 8 bases map to TRBD1. With 3 bases clipped from V and 8 bases from J, the junction kept 5 bases outside the gene matches. CDR1 is DFQATT and CDR2 is SNEGSKA in the germline V gene (reference sequence). This CDR3 region has 12 residues. This CDR3 reads CSASRQGSGYTF. DNA for the CDR3: TGCAGTGCTAGTAGACAGGGGAGCGGCTACACCTTC.

The CDR3 DNA follows: TGCAGCGTTTACTCTCTGGACAGGGGGCGCACAGATACGCAGTATTTT. Protein sequence: CSVYSLDRGRTDTQYF. The chain links TRBV29-1 to TRBJ2-3, with 11 bases lining up with TRBD1. V shed 5 bases and J 1 base; nucleotides not matched to a gene: 8. Germline V gene sequence: CDR1 SQVTM, CDR2 ANQGSEA. The CDR3 length is 16 residues.

This clonotype is classed as medium-sized. This rearrangement joins TRBV6-2 or TRBV6-3 to TRBJ1-2, with D possibly TRBD1 on 6 matching bases. Trimming took off 5 bases at V and 5 bases at J, with 9 bases between the two ends. The CDR3 is 12 residues long. The V gene's germline CDR1 is MNHEY and CDR2 SVGEGT. CDR3 region: CASSKQGYGYTF. CDR3 in DNA: TGTGCCAGCAGTAAACAGGGATATGGCTACACCTTC.

The sample holds many counts of this clonotype. J is TRBJ2-7 and V is TRBV29-1, with D perhaps TRBD2 (5 bases). V dropped 6 bases and J dropped 2 bases, with 14 bases sitting between them. From germline, CDR1 is SQVTM and CDR2 ANQGSEA. The length of the CDR3 is 13 residues. DNA of the CDR3: TGCAGCGTCCTCTCGGGGAAAACCTACGAGCAGTACTTC. Encoded protein: CSVLSGKTYEQYF.

This clonotype was found a few times. J is TRBJ1-2 and V is TRBV6-1; D gene ambiguous. V was pared by 6 bases and J by 7 bases, with 6 bases between. The CDR3 totals 10 residues. Per germline, CDR1 MNHNS and CDR2 SASEGT. For the CDR3, the DNA is TGTGCCAGCAGCCAGCTTGGCTACACCTTC. Residues: CASSQLGYTF.

This clonotype was counted a few times. V is TRBV7-6 and J is TRBJ1-6; possibly TRBD1 for D (5 bases). The germline V gene encodes CDR1 SGHVS and CDR2 FNYEAQ. Trimming stripped 0 bases from V and 6 bases from J, with 12 bases between. The CDR3 loop spans 16 amino acids. CDR3 nucleotide sequence: TGTGCCAGCAGCTTAGCGCCGGGGGAGGCTAATTCACCCCTCCACTTT. Translating gives CASSLAPGEANSPLHF.

There are a few counts of this clonotype. The CDR3 coding sequence is TGTGCCAGCGGGGGAGACGGGTTTCGCCGGGAGCAGTACTTC. It translates to CASGGDGFRREQYF. This chain links TRBV6-1 with TRBJ2-7; D may be TRBD1 or TRBD2 (5 bases each). V was shortened by 8 bases and J by 7 bases, with 21 bases between the two germline ends. This CDR3 contains 14 residues. In germline, CDR1 is MNHNS, CDR2 SASEGT.

The chain joins TRBV11-2 to TRBJ1-1; tentative D call: TRBD1 (6 bases). V lost 1 base and J 6 bases, leaving 18 bases between the germline ends. Germline V gene lookup returns CDR1 SGHAT and CDR2 FQNNGV. This CDR3 spans 16 amino acids. This CDR3 is CASSLARDKHRSEAFF. As DNA, the CDR3 is TGTGCCAGCAGCTTAGCCAGGGACAAGCACAGGTCTGAAGCTTTCTTT.

This clonotype occurred a few times. V gene TRBV5-1 combines with J gene TRBJ1-2; 7 nucleotides line up with TRBD1. Germline V gene sequence: CDR1 SGHRS, CDR2 YFSETQ. Trimming at V came to 3 bases and at J to 2 bases, leaving 13 bases not matched to a gene. The CDR3 consists of 17 residues. The DNA of the CDR3 is TGCGCCAGCAGCTCCATCCCGGGACAGAGCGGGAACTATGGCTACACCTTC. Translating it yields CASSSIPGQSGNYGYTF.